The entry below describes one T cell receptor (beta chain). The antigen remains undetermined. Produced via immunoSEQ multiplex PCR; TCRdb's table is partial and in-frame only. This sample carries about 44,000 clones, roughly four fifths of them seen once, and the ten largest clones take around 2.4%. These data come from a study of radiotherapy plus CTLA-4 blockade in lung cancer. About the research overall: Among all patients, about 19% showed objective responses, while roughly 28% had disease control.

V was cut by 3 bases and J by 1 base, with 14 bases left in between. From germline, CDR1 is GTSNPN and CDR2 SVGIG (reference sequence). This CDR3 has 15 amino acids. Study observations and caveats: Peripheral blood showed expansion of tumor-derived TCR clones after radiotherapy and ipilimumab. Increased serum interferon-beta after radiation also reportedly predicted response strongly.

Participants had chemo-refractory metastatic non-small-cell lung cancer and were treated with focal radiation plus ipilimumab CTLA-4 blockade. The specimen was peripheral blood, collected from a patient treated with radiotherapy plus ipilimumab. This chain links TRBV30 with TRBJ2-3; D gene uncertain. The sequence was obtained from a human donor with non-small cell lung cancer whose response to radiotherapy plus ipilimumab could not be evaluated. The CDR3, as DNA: TGTGCCTGGAGCGAGTCTAATGCGGGCACAGATACGCAGTATTTT. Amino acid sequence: CAWSESNAGTDTQYF.